This TCR beta chain was observed in a study of blood T cell repertoires in COVID-19. Overall study context: COVID-19 samples from acute and convalescent phases originated in the United States, Italy and Spain. PBMCs, B-cell-depleted T cells, or T cells were the source of the cDNA or gDNA that made up the material.

The CDR3 is 14 residues long. Germline lookup yields CDR1 KGHSH and CDR2 LQKENI. The junction had 0 bases not matched to a gene; V was cut back by 0 bases and J by 2 bases. Original data processing: For nucleated cells, counts were estimated from reference gene primer amplification. Method: immunoSEQ multiplex PCR; TCRdb's copy keeps in-frame clones and lacks some. The V and J calls and clone size come from that table; D and trimming were worked out from the DNA. The table records under 110,000 clones, 71% of them present only once. What was sequenced was peripheral blood. V gene TRBV18 combines with J gene TRBJ1-2; 7 bases are shared with TRBD1. The sequence was obtained from a human donor with acute or convalescent COVID-19. The donor label of this sample is uncertain. CDR3 amino acids: CASSPPTGNYGYTF. DNA of the CDR3: TGTGCCAGCTCACCACCGACAGGGAACTATGGCTACACCTTC.